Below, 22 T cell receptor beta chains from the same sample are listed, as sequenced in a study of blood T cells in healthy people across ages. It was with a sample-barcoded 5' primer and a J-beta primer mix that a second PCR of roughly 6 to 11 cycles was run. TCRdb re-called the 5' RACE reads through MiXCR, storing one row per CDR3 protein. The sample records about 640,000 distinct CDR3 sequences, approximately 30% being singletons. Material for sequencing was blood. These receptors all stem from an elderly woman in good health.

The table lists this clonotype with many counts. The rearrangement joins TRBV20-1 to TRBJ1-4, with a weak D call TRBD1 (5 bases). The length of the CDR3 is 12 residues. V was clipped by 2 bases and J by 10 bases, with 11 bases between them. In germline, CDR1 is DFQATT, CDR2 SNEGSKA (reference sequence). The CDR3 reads CSARSPQGKLFF. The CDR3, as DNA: TGCAGTGCTAGATCGCCCCAGGGAAAACTGTTTTTT.

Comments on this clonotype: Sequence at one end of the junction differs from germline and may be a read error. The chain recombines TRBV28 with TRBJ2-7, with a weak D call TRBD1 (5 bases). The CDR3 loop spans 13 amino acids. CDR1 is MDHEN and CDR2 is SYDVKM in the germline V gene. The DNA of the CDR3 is TGTACCAGCAGCACGATTCAGGGTCGGGAGCAGTACTTC. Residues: CTSSTIQGREQYF.

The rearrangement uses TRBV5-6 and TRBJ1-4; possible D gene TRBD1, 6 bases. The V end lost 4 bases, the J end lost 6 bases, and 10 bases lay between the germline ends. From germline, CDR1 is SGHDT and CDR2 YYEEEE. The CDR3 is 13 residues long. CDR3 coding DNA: TGTGCCAGCAGCGCAGGGGAACATGAAAAACTGTTTTTT. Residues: CASSAGEHEKLFF. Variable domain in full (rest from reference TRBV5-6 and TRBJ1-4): DAGVTQSPTHLIKTRGQQVTLRCSPKSGHDTVSWYQQALGQGPQFIFQYYEEEERQRGNFPDRFSGHQFPNYSSELNVNALLLGDSALYLCASSAGEHEKLFFGSGTQLSVL.

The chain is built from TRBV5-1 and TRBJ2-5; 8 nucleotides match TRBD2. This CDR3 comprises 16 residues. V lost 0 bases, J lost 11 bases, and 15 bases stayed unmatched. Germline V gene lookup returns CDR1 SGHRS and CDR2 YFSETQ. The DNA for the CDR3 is TGCGCCAGCAGCTTGGGGGGTAGCGGGGCCGACAATGAGCAGTACTTC. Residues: CASSLGGSGADNEQYF.

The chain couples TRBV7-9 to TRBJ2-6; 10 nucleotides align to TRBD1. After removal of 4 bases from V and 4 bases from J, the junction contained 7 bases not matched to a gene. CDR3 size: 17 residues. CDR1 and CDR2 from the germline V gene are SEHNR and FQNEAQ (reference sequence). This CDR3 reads CASSSWGQGKGANVLTF. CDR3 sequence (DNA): TGTGCCAGCAGCTCCTGGGGACAGGGGAAGGGGGCCAACGTCCTGACTTTC.

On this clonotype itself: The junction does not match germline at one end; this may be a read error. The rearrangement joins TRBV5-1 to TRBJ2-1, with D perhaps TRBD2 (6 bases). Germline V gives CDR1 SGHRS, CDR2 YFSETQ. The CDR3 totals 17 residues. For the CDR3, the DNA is TGCGCCAGCAGTCTACGGTGGGCGGGACTCTCCCACAATGAGCAGTTCTTC. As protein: CASSLRWAGLSHNEQFF.

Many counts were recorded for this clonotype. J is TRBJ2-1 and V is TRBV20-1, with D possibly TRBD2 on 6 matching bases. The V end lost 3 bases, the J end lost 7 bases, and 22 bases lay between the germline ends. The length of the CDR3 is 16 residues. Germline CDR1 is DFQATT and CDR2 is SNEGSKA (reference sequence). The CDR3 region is CSASGDSVGFGNEQFF. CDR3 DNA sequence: TGCAGTGCTAGCGGGGACTCGGTGGGGTTCGGGAATGAGCAGTTCTTC.

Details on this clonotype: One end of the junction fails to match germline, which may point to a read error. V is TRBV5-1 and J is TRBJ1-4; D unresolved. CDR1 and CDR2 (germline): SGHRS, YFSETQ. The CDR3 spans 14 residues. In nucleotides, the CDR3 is TGCACCAGCAGCTTGGAAGGGATTAATGAAAAACTGTTTTTT. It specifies CTSSLEGINEKLFF.

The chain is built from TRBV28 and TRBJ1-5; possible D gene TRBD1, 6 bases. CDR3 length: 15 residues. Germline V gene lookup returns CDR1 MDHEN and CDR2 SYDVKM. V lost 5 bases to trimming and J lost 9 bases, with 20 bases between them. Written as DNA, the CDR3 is TGTGCCAGCAGTCCTCTCGGGGGCGATATGTGGCCCCAGCATTTT. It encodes CASSPLGGDMWPQHF.

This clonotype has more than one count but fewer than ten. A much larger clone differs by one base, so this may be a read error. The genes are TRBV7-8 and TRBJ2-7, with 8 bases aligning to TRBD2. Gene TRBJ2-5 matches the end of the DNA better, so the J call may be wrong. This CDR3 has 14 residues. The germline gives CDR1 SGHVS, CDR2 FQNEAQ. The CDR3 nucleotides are TGTGCCACTAAGAGGGGACTAGGGGAAGGGACCCAGTACTTC. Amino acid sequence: CATKRGLGEGTQYF.

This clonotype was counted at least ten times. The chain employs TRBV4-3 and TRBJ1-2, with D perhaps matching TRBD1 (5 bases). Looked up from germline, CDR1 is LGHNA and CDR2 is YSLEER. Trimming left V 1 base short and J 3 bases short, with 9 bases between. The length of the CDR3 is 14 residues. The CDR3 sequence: CASSQVGTDYGYTF. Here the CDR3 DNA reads TGCGCCAGCAGCCAAGTCGGGACGGACTATGGCTACACCTTC.

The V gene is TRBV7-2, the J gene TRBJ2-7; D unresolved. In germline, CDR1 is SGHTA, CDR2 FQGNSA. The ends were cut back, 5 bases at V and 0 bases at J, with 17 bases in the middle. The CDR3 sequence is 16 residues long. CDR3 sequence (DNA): TGTGCCAGCAGCACCTCCATACAGTTTACCTCCTACGAGCAGTACTTC. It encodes CASSTSIQFTSYEQYF.

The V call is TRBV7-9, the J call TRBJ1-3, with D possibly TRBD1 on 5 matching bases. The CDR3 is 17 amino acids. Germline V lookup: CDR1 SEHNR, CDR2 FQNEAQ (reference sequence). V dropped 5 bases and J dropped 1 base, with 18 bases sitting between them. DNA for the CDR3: TGTGCCAGCAGCCCCGAGTTTCAGGGATGGTCTGGAAACACCATATATTTT. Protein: CASSPEFQGWSGNTIYF.

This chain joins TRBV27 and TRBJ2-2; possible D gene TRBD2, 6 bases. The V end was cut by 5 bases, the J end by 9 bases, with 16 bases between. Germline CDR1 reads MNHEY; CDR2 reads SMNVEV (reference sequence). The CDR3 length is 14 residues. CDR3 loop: CASSPSGGARELFF. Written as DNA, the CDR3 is TGTGCCAGCAGTCCCTCCGGGGGAGCTCGGGAGCTGTTTTTT.

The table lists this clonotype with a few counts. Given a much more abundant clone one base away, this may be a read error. The CDR3 reads CASSQVPRRGGHGYTF. Written as DNA, the CDR3 is TGTGCCAGCAGCCAAGTCCCCCGCAGGGGCGGTCATGGCTACACCTTC. The gene calls are TRBV4-2 and TRBJ1-2; tentative D call: TRBD1 (6 bases). CDR1 LGHNA and CDR2 YNFKEQ come from the germline V gene. This CDR3 has 16 amino acids. Trimming took 1 base from V and 6 from J, leaving 18 bases between them.

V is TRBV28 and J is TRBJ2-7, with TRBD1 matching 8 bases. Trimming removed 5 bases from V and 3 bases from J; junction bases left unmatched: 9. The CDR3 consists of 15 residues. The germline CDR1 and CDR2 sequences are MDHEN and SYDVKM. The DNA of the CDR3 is TGTGCCAGCAGTCCCCCACAGGGGGGAATCTACGAGCAGTACTTC. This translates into CASSPPQGGIYEQYF.

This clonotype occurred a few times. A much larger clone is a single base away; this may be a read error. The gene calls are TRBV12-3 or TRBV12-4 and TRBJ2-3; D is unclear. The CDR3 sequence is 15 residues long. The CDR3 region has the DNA TGTGCCAGCCGGTCTAGGAGTTTAAGAACAGATGCGCAGTATTTT. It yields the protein CASRSRSLRTDAQYF.

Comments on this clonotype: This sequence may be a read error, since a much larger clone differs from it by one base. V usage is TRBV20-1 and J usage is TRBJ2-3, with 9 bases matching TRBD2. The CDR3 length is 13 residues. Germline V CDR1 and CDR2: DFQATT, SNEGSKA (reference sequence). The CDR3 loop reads CRASPSGADTQYF. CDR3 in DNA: TGCAGAGCTAGTCCTAGCGGGGCAGATACGCAGTATTTT.

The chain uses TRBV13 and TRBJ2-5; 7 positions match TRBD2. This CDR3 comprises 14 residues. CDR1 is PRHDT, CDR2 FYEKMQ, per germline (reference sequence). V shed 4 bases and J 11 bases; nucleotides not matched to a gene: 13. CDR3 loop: CASSSGGPSGEQYF. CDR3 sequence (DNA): TGTGCCAGCAGCTCGGGGGGTCCCTCGGGGGAGCAGTACTTC.

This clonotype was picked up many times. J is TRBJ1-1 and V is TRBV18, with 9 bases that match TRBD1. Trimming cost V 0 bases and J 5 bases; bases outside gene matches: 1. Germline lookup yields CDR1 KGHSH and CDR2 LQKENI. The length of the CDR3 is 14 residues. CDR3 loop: CASSPPQGATEAFF. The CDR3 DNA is TGTGCCAGCTCACCACCACAGGGGGCAACTGAAGCTTTCTTT. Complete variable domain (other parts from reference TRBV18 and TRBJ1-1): NAGVMQNPRHLVRRRGQEARLRCSPMKGHSHVYWYRQLPEEGLKFMVYLQKENIIDESGMPKERFSAEFPKEGPSILRIQQVVRGDSAAYFCASSPPQGATEAFFGQGTRLTVV.

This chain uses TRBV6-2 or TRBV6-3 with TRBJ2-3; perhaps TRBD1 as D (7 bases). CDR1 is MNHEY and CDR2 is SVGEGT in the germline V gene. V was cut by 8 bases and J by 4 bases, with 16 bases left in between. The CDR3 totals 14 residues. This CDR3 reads CASGLQGGSDTQYF. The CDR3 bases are TGTGCCAGCGGTCTTCAGGGGGGTTCAGATACGCAGTATTTT.

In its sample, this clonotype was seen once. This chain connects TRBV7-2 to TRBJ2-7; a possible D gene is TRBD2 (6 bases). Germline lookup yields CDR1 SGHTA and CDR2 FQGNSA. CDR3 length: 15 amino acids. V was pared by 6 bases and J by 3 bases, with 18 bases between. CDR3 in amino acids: CTSSMEGQRGYEQYF. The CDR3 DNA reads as TGTACCAGCAGTATGGAGGGGCAACGGGGCTACGAGCAGTACTTC.